Listed here are 21 T cell receptor beta chains from one sample, sequenced in a study of T cells expressing NK-cell markers (TCRdb year 2020). The method was 5' RACE. The instrument given in TCRdb is Illumina HiSeq 2000. Once TCRdb had reprocessed the reads, it stored one entry per CDR3 protein sequence and supplied no DNA. This sample's table lists about 180,000 distinct CDR3 sequences. The top ten clonotypes cover less than 20% of the sample. Sequenced: blood T cells: a sorted CD56 or NKG2C T cell subset, CD4+ or CD8+ T cells, or bulk PBMC T cells (not recorded which). These receptors originate from a woman between 18 and 75 years old in good health.

The chain has TRBV12-3 or TRBV12-4 and TRBJ1-2; the D call from TCRdb, TRBD1, cannot be confirmed without DNA. CDR3 size: 14 residues. CDR3: CASGRGAFLYGYTF.

The rearrangement joins TRBV3-1 to TRBJ2-1; TCRdb lists TRBD2, though no DNA is available to test this call. Germline CDR1 and CDR2: LGHDT and YNNKEL (reference sequence). The CDR3 loop spans 17 amino acids. CDR3 sequence: CASSQEVVAGGYNEQFF.

The J gene is TRBJ1-5, the V gene TRBV12-3 or TRBV12-4; the TRBD1 assignment by TCRdb is unverifiable without DNA. The CDR3 sequence is 15 residues long. The CDR3 here is CASSPDSNSNQPQHF.

The gene calls are TRBV7-2 and TRBJ2-2; TCRdb designates TRBD2, a call that cannot be tested without DNA. The germline V gene has CDR1 SGHTA and CDR2 FQGNSA. This CDR3 is built from 17 residues. The CDR3 spells CASSRTSGGRHTGELFF.

The V and J genes are TRBV29-1 and TRBJ1-4; no DNA is available, so the TRBD1 call from TCRdb remains unchecked. Germline lookup yields CDR1 SQVTM and CDR2 ANQGSEA. The CDR3 has 13 residues. This chain's CDR3 is CSARTGTTEKLFF.

This clonotype is classed as medium-sized (0.01 to 0.1%) by frequency. The V call is TRBV20-1, the J call TRBJ2-5; the TCRdb D gene call, TRBD1, has no DNA to confirm it. This CDR3 has 13 residues. CDR1 and CDR2 (germline): DFQATT, SNEGSKA (reference sequence). This CDR3 is CSLSGTVGETQYF.

The chain couples TRBV12-3 or TRBV12-4 to TRBJ1-4. The CDR3 contains 14 residues. The CDR3 spells CASSFTLTNEKLFF.

The chain combines TRBV6-1 with TRBJ2-2; TCRdb outputs TRBD1, but without DNA this stays unchecked. The CDR3 totals 14 residues. Germline V gives CDR1 MNHNS, CDR2 SASEGT. This chain's CDR3 is CATQGRLDTGELFF.

The chain combines TRBV27 with TRBJ1-5. CDR1 is MNHEY and CDR2 is SMNVEV in the germline V gene (reference sequence). This CDR3 has 13 amino acids. The chain's CDR3 is CASSLSVLEPQHF.

The rearrangement links TRBV20-1 to TRBJ1-1. Germline V gene lookup returns CDR1 DFQATT and CDR2 SNEGSKA (reference sequence). The CDR3 totals 13 residues. This chain's CDR3 is CSARDPVNTEAFF.

This sequence joins TRBV5-1 and TRBJ2-2; TCRdb gives TRBD1 as the D gene, but with no DNA this cannot be confirmed. CDR1 and CDR2 from the germline V gene are SGHRS and YFSETQ. The CDR3 length is 19 residues. CDR3 amino acids: CASRYGGSWVSTNTGELFF. The full variable domain, rest sourced from reference TRBV5-1 and TRBJ2-2, is KAGVTQTPRYLIKTRGQQVTLSCSPISGHRSVSWYQQTPGQGLQFLFEYFSETQRNKGNFPGRFSGRQFSNSRSEMNVSTLELGDSALYLCASRYGGSWVSTNTGELFFGEGSRLTVL.

This chain connects TRBV7-6 to TRBJ1-4; TCRdb reports TRBD1, a call that lacks DNA to check it against. Germline V lookup: CDR1 SGHVS, CDR2 FNYEAQ. This CDR3 is 16 amino acids long. The CDR3 region is CASSAGQGLFNEKLFF.

The V gene is TRBV5-5, the J gene TRBJ2-5; TCRdb picks TRBD1, but there is no DNA to check that call. The CDR3 consists of 14 residues. The germline V gene encodes CDR1 SGHKS and CDR2 YYEKEE (reference sequence). CDR3 residues: CASSPLQGRETQYF.

The chain joins TRBV7-8 to TRBJ2-7; absent DNA, TCRdb's TRBD2 call cannot be checked. The CDR3 runs to 16 residues. Germline V lookup: CDR1 SGHVS, CDR2 FQNEAQ. The CDR3 region is CASSLVGAGGQSEQYF. Full variable domain (outside the CDR3, taken from reference TRBV7-8 and TRBJ2-7): GAGVSQSPRYKVAKRGQDVALRCDPISGHVSLFWYQQALGQGPEFLTYFQNEAQLDKSGLPSDRFFAERPEGSVSTLKIQRTQQEDSAVYLCASSLVGAGGQSEQYFGPGTRLTVT.

The rearrangement uses TRBV20-1 and TRBJ2-1; there is no DNA to check the TCRdb D call of TRBD2. This CDR3 contains 16 residues. CDR1 is DFQATT, CDR2 SNEGSKA, per germline (reference sequence). The CDR3 sequence: CSARGDLAGDYNEQFF.

The chain is built from TRBV5-6 and TRBJ2-2. Germline V gene sequence: CDR1 SGHDT, CDR2 YYEEEE. The length of the CDR3 is 14 residues. CDR3 protein: CASSDGVNTGELFF.

The rearrangement uses TRBV20-1 and TRBJ2-5; without DNA, the TCRdb call of TRBD1 cannot be checked. The germline CDR1 and CDR2 sequences are DFQATT and SNEGSKA (reference sequence). This CDR3 contains 15 residues. This CDR3 is CSARPIWGAKETQYF.

The CDR3 region is CSANRGHYNEQFF. The chain couples TRBV20-1 to TRBJ2-1; TCRdb's assignment of TRBD1 cannot be checked, as there is no DNA. The germline V gene has CDR1 DFQATT and CDR2 SNEGSKA (reference sequence). The CDR3 has 13 residues.

The chain uses TRBV4-2 and TRBJ2-6. Germline lookup yields CDR1 LGHNA and CDR2 YNFKEQ. The CDR3 runs 16 residues. The CDR3 here is CASSQDGKTGANVLTF.

The rearrangement joins TRBV3-1 to TRBJ1-1; TCRdb's D call of TRBD1 is untestable without DNA. Germline CDR1 is LGHDT and CDR2 is YNNKEL (reference sequence). The CDR3 spans 13 residues. CDR3 amino acids: CASSPGQGVLAFF.

V usage is TRBV7-9 and J usage is TRBJ2-2; TCRdb's assignment of TRBD1 cannot be checked, as there is no DNA. From germline, CDR1 is SEHNR and CDR2 FQNEAQ (reference sequence). The CDR3 contains 13 residues. The CDR3 spells CATGTGNTGELFF.